Below, 18 T cell receptor beta chains from the same sample are listed, as sequenced in a study of CD8 T cells in ankylosing spondylitis. MiXCR, applied by TCRdb to the 5' RACE reads, yields one record per CDR3 protein. The data contain just over 350,000 distinct CDR3 sequences, around 20% of them seen just once; the ten biggest clones take up around 12%. The sample was blood, either unsorted or a sorted T cell fraction (not recorded which). The receptors originated from a male donor with ankylosing spondylitis or in good health (not recorded which).

This chain uses TRBV5-5 with TRBJ2-3; D perhaps matches TRBD1 (6 bases). The CDR3 consists of 15 residues. Germline CDR1 SGHKS, CDR2 YYEKEE (reference sequence). V lost 2 bases and J lost 2, with 12 bases in between. CDR3 coding DNA: TGTGCCAGCAGCTTAGACAGGATCCCCACAGATACGCAGTATTTT. Translating it yields CASSLDRIPTDTQYF.

This clonotype was picked up a small number of times. This chain joins TRBV20-1 and TRBJ2-7, with TRBD2 identical over 11 bases. V lost 1 base to trimming and J lost 0 bases; unmatched junction nucleotides: 8. Germline CDR1 reads DFQATT; CDR2 reads SNEGSKA (reference sequence). This CDR3 comprises 17 residues. Here the CDR3 reads CSARVGLAGGYSYEQYF. The CDR3 DNA follows: TGCAGTGCTAGAGTGGGGCTAGCGGGGGGATACTCCTACGAGCAGTACTTC.

Only a few counts were recorded for this clonotype. The rearrangement uses TRBV20-1 and TRBJ2-3; a weak D match, TRBD2 (6 bases). Trimming removed 1 base from V and 4 bases from J, with 12 bases in between. The CDR3 has 14 residues. Germline CDR1 is DFQATT and CDR2 is SNEGSKA (reference sequence). The chain's CDR3 is CSARVRGGPDTQYF. CDR3 DNA: TGCAGTGCTAGAGTGCGTGGAGGGCCAGATACGCAGTATTTT.

The rearrangement uses TRBV29-1 and TRBJ2-7; 9 bases line up with TRBD1. Germline CDR1 reads SQVTM; CDR2 reads ANQGSEA. The CDR3 totals 13 residues. V shed 4 bases, J shed 3 bases, and the junction held 4 bases outside the gene matches. The CDR3 spells CSVGRGQGYEQYF. CDR3 DNA sequence: TGCAGCGTTGGGCGGGGACAGGGCTACGAGCAGTACTTC.

The chain recombines TRBV30 with TRBJ2-2, with D tentatively TRBD1 (6 bases). V lost 2 bases and J lost 2, with 12 bases in between. Germline-derived CDR1 and CDR2 are GTSNPN and SVGIG (reference sequence). The length of the CDR3 is 15 residues. The CDR3 nucleotides are TGTGCCTGGAGTTCAGGCAGGGGTAACACCGGGGAGCTGTTTTTT. Its protein is CAWSSGRGNTGELFF.

This chain uses TRBV5-1 with TRBJ2-3; D is ambiguous. The CDR3 loop spans 16 amino acids. V gave up 4 bases and J gave up 0 bases, with 15 bases separating them. The germline CDR1 and CDR2 sequences are SGHRS and YFSETQ. CDR3 loop: CASSHAIFTSTDTQYF. CDR3 bases: TGCGCCAGCAGCCACGCAATCTTCACTAGCACAGATACGCAGTATTTT.

The chain links TRBV7-9 to TRBJ2-7; D might be TRBD1 (5 bases). Trimming took 1 base from V and 6 from J, leaving 10 bases between them. The CDR3 has 13 residues. Per germline, CDR1 SEHNR and CDR2 FQNEAQ (reference sequence). CDR3 nucleotide sequence: TGTGCCAGCAGCTTAGGAGGAGACAGCGAGCAGTACTTC. As protein: CASSLGGDSEQYF.

The chain combines TRBV7-9 with TRBJ2-3; no firm D call. The CDR3 is 17 residues long. V lost 5 bases and J 0 bases, leaving 18 bases between the germline ends. Germline V lookup: CDR1 SEHNR, CDR2 FQNEAQ (reference sequence). The CDR3 DNA reads as TGTGCCAGCAGCCCCCCGTTTGGTGGTCCTAGCACAGATACGCAGTATTTT. Its translation is CASSPPFGGPSTDTQYF.

The genes are TRBV4-1 and TRBJ2-7; D possibly corresponds to TRBD1 (5 bases). Germline loops: CDR1 MGHRA, CDR2 YSYEKL. V was shortened by 4 bases and J by 3 bases, with 10 bases between the two germline ends. The CDR3 runs 13 residues. The CDR3 DNA is TGCGCCAGCAGCCCAGACAGCTACTACGAGCAGTACTTC. Its protein is CASSPDSYYEQYF.

The chain links TRBV6-5 to TRBJ2-3; weak D call: TRBD1 (5 bases). V was pared by 3 bases and J by 0 bases, with 10 bases between. CDR3 length equals 15 residues. Germline CDR1 reads MNHEY; CDR2 reads SVGAGI. The CDR3: CASSYWQGSTDTQYF. The CDR3, as DNA: TGTGCCAGCAGTTATTGGCAGGGAAGCACAGATACGCAGTATTTT.

The V call is TRBV6-1, the J call TRBJ2-7; no clear D gene. The CDR3 length is 15 residues. Trimming stripped 8 bases from V and 0 bases from J, with 17 bases between. The germline CDR1 and CDR2 sequences are MNHNS and SASEGT. CDR3 residues: CASATFGQSSYEQYF. For the CDR3, the DNA is TGTGCCAGCGCCACTTTTGGGCAGTCCTCCTACGAGCAGTACTTC.

This chain connects TRBV20-1 to TRBJ2-2; D might be TRBD1 or TRBD2, each matching 5 bases. The CDR3 totals 16 residues. The germline V gene encodes CDR1 DFQATT and CDR2 SNEGSKA (reference sequence). Trimming shortened V by 0 bases and J by 7 bases, and 18 bases separated the two germline ends. The CDR3 loop is CSAREVLRDGFGELFF. CDR3 DNA sequence: TGCAGTGCTAGAGAGGTTTTGAGGGACGGGTTCGGGGAGCTGTTTTTT.

This CDR3 reads CASSPEGSGELETQYF. The CDR3 DNA follows: TGTGCCAGCAGCCCAGAAGGAAGCGGGGAGCTCGAGACCCAGTACTTC. The chain has TRBV7-9 and TRBJ2-5; 7 bases match TRBD2. CDR3 size: 16 residues. V shed 5 bases, J shed 5 bases, and the junction held 14 bases outside the gene matches. Looked up from germline, CDR1 is SEHNR and CDR2 is FQNEAQ (reference sequence).

This chain uses TRBV12-3 or TRBV12-4 with TRBJ2-1, with a tentative D call TRBD1 (5 bases). The V and J ends lost 6 bases and 7 bases respectively, with 19 bases between them. This CDR3 contains 15 residues. The CDR3 sequence is CASRSLLGQENEQFF. DNA for the CDR3: TGTGCCAGCAGATCCCTCCTCGGACAAGAAAATGAGCAGTTCTTC.

Only a few counts were recorded for this clonotype. V usage is TRBV27 and J usage is TRBJ2-7; the match to TRBD2 covers 12 bases. Germline V gives CDR1 MNHEY, CDR2 SMNVEV (reference sequence). The J segment lost 2 bases and the V segment lost 6 bases, leaving 2 bases of the junction unmatched. This CDR3 contains 14 residues. The CDR3: CASRLAGGTYEQYF. Here the CDR3 DNA reads TGTGCCAGCAGGCTAGCGGGGGGGACCTACGAGCAGTACTTC.

V gene TRBV12-3 or TRBV12-4 combines with J gene TRBJ2-2; D unresolved. The CDR3 has 15 amino acids. Trimming removed 7 bases from V and 6 bases from J, with 18 bases in between. Here the CDR3 reads CASTWAGSRPGELFF. DNA of the CDR3: TGTGCCAGCACTTGGGCAGGATCCCGGCCCGGGGAGCTGTTTTTT.

The chain joins TRBV4-1 to TRBJ2-7; 9 bases fit TRBD1. Germline trimming cut 4 bases from V and 5 bases from J; bases unmatched to any gene: 9. The germline V gene has CDR1 MGHRA and CDR2 YSYEKL. The CDR3 has 15 residues. The CDR3 nucleotides read TGCGCCAGCAGCCCCTCCGGGACAGGGAGGGACGAGCAGTACTTC. This translates into CASSPSGTGRDEQYF.

The V and J genes are TRBV5-5 and TRBJ2-2, with a tentative D call TRBD2 (5 bases). From germline, CDR1 is SGHKS and CDR2 YYEKEE (reference sequence). The V end lost 0 bases, the J end lost 7 bases, and 13 bases lay between the germline ends. The CDR3 is made up of 15 amino acids. The CDR3 loop reads CASSLVGSGFGELFF. The CDR3 DNA sequence: TGTGCCAGCAGCTTGGTCGGGTCGGGGTTCGGGGAGCTGTTTTTT.